A single TCR beta chain is shown here with its context. Its antigen is currently unknown. The data were obtained in a study of T cell repertoires in cytomegalovirus infection. About the study: The authors used CMV epitopes that were HLA-C-restricted (recently identified) and HLA-B-restricted (well studied). Based on public TCR beta signatures, there were indications of CMV infection and of a matching HLA type.

Using its own MiXCR run on the reads, TCRdb lists one record per CDR3 protein. The sample consists of about 830,000 distinct CDR3 sequences, about 33% of them appearing once. Findings and caveats of the study: Dominant in the ex vivo response were TCR beta clonotypes restricted by HLA-C and specific for CMV.

Material: cultured CD8+ T cells from PBMCs, obtained from culture after CMV antigen stimulation. The source is a human donor in good health (CMV status not recorded). Some clones in this sample may be carry-over from other donors' samples.

The CDR3 region has the DNA TGTGCCAGCAGCCTATGGACAGGGATGGTTGGCTACACCTTC. It codes for CASSLWTGMVGYTF. V gene TRBV7-9 combines with J gene TRBJ1-2, with 8 bases aligning to TRBD1. Per germline, CDR1 SEHNR and CDR2 FQNEAQ (reference sequence). The V gene end was trimmed by 5 bases and the J gene end by 7 bases; junction bases not matched to a gene: 9. The CDR3 runs 14 residues.